The rows below give T cell receptor beta chains drawn from one sample of a study of blood T cells in healthy people across ages. TCRdb processed the 5' RACE reads anew with MiXCR; each CDR3 protein has one entry. The table records about 780,000 distinct CDR3 sequences, about half of them present only once. Specimen: blood. These receptor sequences come from a man aged 80 or over in good health. The CDR3 runs from the conserved cysteine through the conserved F or W. The D gene is left open where the match is weak. Expanded clones get a size class; other rows say once, few or many, or leave the size out.

TRBV6-2/TRBV6-3	TRBD2	NA	TRBJ2-3	CATSPAGGDRTQYF	TGTGCCACCTCTCCGGCGGGAGGGGATAGGACGCAGTATTTT
TRBV29-1	NA	few	TRBJ2-1	CSVKRDFSSYNEQFF	TGCAGCGTGAAAAGGGACTTCAGCTCCTACAATGAGCAGTTCTTC
TRBV7-3	NA	NA	TRBJ2-5	CASSRGNRETQYF	TGTGCCAGCAGCCGGGGGAACCGAGAGACCCAGTACTTC
TRBV20-1	TRBD2	NA	TRBJ2-5	CSAPPAGVGVQETQYF	TGCAGTGCCCCCCCGGCGGGGGTAGGGGTACAAGAGACCCAGTACTTC
TRBV9	TRBD2	few	TRBJ2-1	CASSVTGTSYGEQFF	TGTGCCAGCAGCGTAACCGGGACTAGCTACGGCGAGCAGTTCTTC
TRBV3-1	NA	few	TRBJ2-5	CASSQGTVQETQYF	TGTGCCAGCAGCCAGGGGACCGTCCAAGAGACCCAGTACTTC
TRBV14	NA	once	TRBJ2-7	CASSLQDFQGKQYF	TGTGCCAGCAGCCTACAAGATTTTCAGGGGAAGCAGTACTTC
TRBV10-3	TRBD1	NA	TRBJ2-5	CAIGDRGGQETQYF	TGTGCCATAGGGGACAGGGGTGGACAAGAGACCCAGTACTTC
TRBV20-1	TRBD2	NA	TRBJ2-7	CSARYLPSGRKHEQYF	TGCAGTGCTAGGTATCTGCCTAGCGGGAGAAAACACGAGCAGTACTTC
TRBV25-1	NA	NA	TRBJ2-7	CASSEGWTAPAYEQYF	TGTGCCAGCAGTGAAGGGTGGACAGCGCCGGCCTACGAGCAGTACTTC
TRBV12-3/TRBV12-4	NA	NA	TRBJ1-5	CASSPSRDPSNQPQPF	TGTGCCAGCAGTCCCTCCAGGGACCCTAGCAATCAGCCCCAGCCTTTT
TRBV12-3/TRBV12-4	TRBD1	few	TRBJ1-2	CASSRTGLNYGYTF	TGTGCCAGCAGTCGGACAGGCCTCAACTATGGCTACACCTTC
TRBV7-2	NA	NA	TRBJ2-5	CASSSPIYSVRYF	TGTGCCAGCAGCTCGCCGATCTATTCCGTCCGGTACTTC
TRBV7-2	NA	few	TRBJ2-2	CASSPIRGELFF	TGTGCCAGCAGCCCCATTAGGGGGGAGCTGTTTTTT
TRBV11-2	NA	NA	TRBJ2-3	CASSHLQRTDTQYF	TGTGCCAGCAGCCATCTACAGCGCACAGATACGCAGTATTTT
TRBV2	TRBD2	NA	TRBJ2-3	CASRKNSGSTDTQYF	TGTGCCAGCAGGAAAAATAGCGGGAGCACAGATACGCAGTATTTT
TRBV27	NA	few	TRBJ2-4	CASRPQLAGGIQYF	TGTGCCAGCAGACCCCAGCTCGCGGGTGGCATTCAGTACTTC
TRBV18	NA	NA	TRBJ2-5	CASSPKQKTQYF	TGTGCCAGCTCACCCAAACAAAAGACCCAGTACTTC
TRBV2	NA	NA	TRBJ2-1	CASTADSNEQFF	TGTGCCAGCACCGCCGACAGCAATGAGCAGTTCTTC
TRBV20-1	TRBD1	NA	TRBJ1-1	CSANKPGTGGREAFF	TGCAGTGCTAACAAGCCCGGGACAGGGGGACGTGAAGCTTTCTTT
TRBV2	TRBD2	NA	TRBJ2-5	CASSEVSGGVYNEQYF	TGTGCCAGCAGTGAAGTCTCGGGAGGGGTTTACAATGAGCAGTACTTC
TRBV30	NA	NA	TRBJ2-5	CAWSASSPEQYF	TGTGCCTGGAGTGCATCTAGCCCTGAGCAGTACTTC
TRBV20-1	NA	NA	TRBJ2-1	CSASAFSSYNEQFF	TGCAGTGCTAGTGCGTTCAGCTCCTACAATGAGCAGTTCTTC
TRBV4-1	NA	NA	TRBJ2-5	CASSQEKVGAGTQETQYF	TGCGCCAGCAGCCAAGAAAAGGTCGGGGCGGGGACCCAAGAGACCCAGTACTTC
TRBV5-1	NA	few	TRBJ1-1	CASSLEPIRNTEAFF	TGCGCCAGCAGCTTGGAGCCGATCCGGAACACTGAAGCTTTCTTT
TRBV12-3/TRBV12-4	NA	few	TRBJ2-7	CASSLRHEQYF	TGTGCCAGCAGTTTGAGGCACGAGCAGTACTTC
TRBV3-1	TRBD2	NA	TRBJ2-1	CASSGETSGRAQFF	TGTGCCAGCAGCGGAGAAACTAGCGGGAGAGCGCAGTTCTTC
TRBV20-1	NA	few	TRBJ2-3	CSARDSSGGDTQYF	TGCAGTGCTAGAGACTCCAGCGGTGGGGATACGCAGTATTTT
TRBV6-2/TRBV6-3	TRBD2	NA	TRBJ2-1	CASSYSRGVGGGLAGSSYNEQFF	TGTGCCAGCAGTTACTCGAGGGGGGTAGGGGGGGGCCTAGCGGGGTCCTCCTACAATGAGCAGTTCTTC
TRBV9	TRBD2	NA	TRBJ2-3	CASNVAGGPDTQYF	TGTGCCAGCAACGTAGCGGGAGGCCCAGATACGCAGTATTTT
TRBV28	NA	many	TRBJ2-3	CASSLPSADTQYF	TGTGCCAGCAGTTTACCGAGCGCAGATACGCAGTATTTT
TRBV12-3/TRBV12-4	NA	NA	TRBJ1-1	CASSLREGLTEAFF	TGTGCCAGCAGTTTAAGGGAAGGGCTCACTGAAGCTTTCTTT
TRBV7-8	NA	NA	TRBJ1-1	CASSPREAWALDTEAFF	TGTGCCAGCAGCCCCCGGGAGGCTTGGGCTTTAGACACTGAAGCTTTCTTT
TRBV28	TRBD2	NA	TRBJ2-1	CASSNGRPYNEQFF	TGTGCCAGCAGTAACGGGAGGCCCTACAATGAGCAGTTCTTC
TRBV4-3	TRBD2	NA	TRBJ2-1	CASSQIAGASEQFF	TGCGCCAGCAGCCAAATAGCGGGAGCTTCTGAGCAGTTCTTC
TRBV20-1	TRBD2	NA	TRBJ2-1	CSARPRLAGGPDEQFF	TGCAGTGCTAGGCCACGACTAGCGGGAGGGCCGGATGAGCAGTTCTTC
TRBV18	NA	many	TRBJ2-1	CASSIAGVGEEQFF	TGTGCCAGCTCAATTGCAGGGGTAGGAGAAGAGCAGTTCTTC
TRBV24-1	TRBD2	NA	TRBJ2-5	CATSDRAGGINEQYF	TGTGCCACCAGTGATAGAGCGGGAGGCATCAATGAGCAGTACTTC
TRBV4-1	NA	NA	TRBJ2-2	CASSQGMIGPKWGTGELFF	TGCGCCAGCAGCCAAGGAATGATAGGGCCGAAATGGGGCACCGGGGAGCTGTTTTTT
TRBV24-1	NA	NA	TRBJ2-5	CATSDSGRRSSYNEQYF	TGTGCCACCAGTGACTCAGGACGGCGAAGCTCCTACAATGAGCAGTACTTC
TRBV20-1	NA	NA	TRBJ2-3	CSASPPGGGTDTQYF	TGCAGTGCTTCGCCGCCAGGGGGGGGCACAGATACGCAGTATTTT
TRBV29-1	NA	NA	TRBJ2-3	CSVVGIVTDTQYF	TGCAGCGTTGTCGGTATAGTCACAGATACGCAGTATTTT
TRBV28	NA	NA	TRBJ2-1	CASQALARGEQFF	TGTGCCAGCCAGGCACTAGCAAGAGGTGAGCAGTTCTTC
TRBV29-1	TRBD2	NA	TRBJ2-3	CSVILAGGSDTQYF	TGCAGCGTTATACTAGCGGGAGGTTCAGATACGCAGTATTTT
TRBV18	TRBD1	NA	TRBJ1-2	CASSSETGSNYGYTF	TGTGCCAGCTCGTCGGAGACAGGGAGTAACTATGGCTACACCTTC
TRBV12-3/TRBV12-4	NA	NA	TRBJ2-3	CASSLTVGAGTDTQYF	TGTGCCAGCAGTCTCACCGTTGGTGCGGGGACAGATACGCAGTATTTT
TRBV7-2	TRBD1	NA	TRBJ1-2	CASSPRQGLMNDYTF	TGTGCCAGCAGCCCCCGACAGGGGTTAATGAATGACTACACCTTC
TRBV5-1	NA	NA	TRBJ1-6	CASSLQRGNSPLHF	TGCGCCAGCAGCCTCCAGCGCGGTAATTCACCCCTCCACTTT
TRBV29-1	NA	few	TRBJ2-1	CSVRQVLDEQFF	TGCAGCGTACGACAGGTTTTAGACGAGCAGTTCTTC
TRBV5-1	NA	few	TRBJ2-5	CASSLGQGIQQETQYF	TGCGCCAGCAGCTTAGGGCAGGGCATACAGCAAGAGACCCAGTACTTC
TRBV20-1	NA	NA	TRBJ1-1	CSARGFGNTEAFF	TGCAGTGCTAGGGGGTTCGGGAACACTGAAGCTTTCTTT
TRBV12-3/TRBV12-4	NA	NA	TRBJ1-1	CASSPGPEAFF	TGTGCCAGCAGTCCAGGTCCTGAAGCTTTCTTT
TRBV15	NA	few	TRBJ2-5	CATSRDPSGVETQYF	TGTGCCACCAGCAGAGATCCGTCTGGGGTTGAGACCCAGTACTTC